The 17 T cell receptor beta chains below were found in one sample sequenced in a study of graft-versus-host responses after intestinal transplantation (dated by TCRdb to the early 2020s). To prepare the library, the immunoSEQ multiplex PCR assay was applied. The clones in this table, taken by TCRdb from immuneACCESS, are in-frame only. Not every clone is retained; where verified, under half of the shortfall comes from an unresolved V gene, and the cause of the rest is unknown. This sample gives about 90,000 clones in total; roughly four fifths of them show up just once. The ten largest clones take up roughly 0.83% of the sample. Their cognate antigens are unknown. The time point label, read with the paper, signifies: cells obtained before transplantation from donor or recipient. The sample in question was unstimulated CD4+ T cells sorted from spleen or lymph node cells, obtained before intestinal transplant. The receptor source for this set is a human donor who received an intestinal transplant.

The rearrangement joins TRBV19 to TRBJ1-2; D is unclear. The CDR3 runs to 14 residues. Trimming took 3 bases from V and 5 from J, leaving 13 bases between them. The germline V gene has CDR1 LNHDA and CDR2 SQIVND (reference sequence). The CDR3 bases are TGTGCCAGTAGTATGGCTGGCAGGTATTATGGCTACACCTTC. Amino acid sequence: CASSMAGRYYGYTF.

The chain has TRBV7-2 and TRBJ2-3, with 10 bases that match TRBD2. Germline CDR1 is SGHTA and CDR2 is FQGNSA. The CDR3 covers 15 residues. V lost 0 bases, J lost 3 bases, and 0 bases stayed unmatched. In DNA form, the CDR3 reads TGTGCCAGCAGCTTAGCTAGCGGGGGGACAGATACGCAGTATTTT. Translation gives CASSLASGGTDTQYF.

This clone showed up just a few times. This sequence joins TRBV18 and TRBJ2-7, with TRBD2 identical over 7 bases. The junction had 10 bases not matched to a gene; V was cut back by 5 bases and J by 6 bases. Germline V CDR1 and CDR2: KGHSH, LQKENI. This CDR3 has 14 amino acids. The CDR3 loop reads CASSALDGRSEQYF. CDR3 bases: TGTGCCAGCTCAGCCTTGGACGGGAGGAGCGAGCAGTACTTC.

The V gene is TRBV6-1, the J gene TRBJ2-4; D perhaps matches TRBD1 (5 bases). This CDR3 spans 14 amino acids. V dropped 3 bases and J dropped 7 bases, with 13 bases sitting between them. Germline V CDR1 and CDR2: MNHNS, SASEGT. The CDR3 sequence is CASSEGRDGNIQYF. The CDR3 bases are TGTGCCAGCAGTGAGGGCAGGGATGGGAACATTCAGTACTTC.

V usage is TRBV6-6 and J usage is TRBJ1-4, with TRBD1 matching over 10 bases. The V gene end was trimmed by 2 bases and the J gene end by 8 bases; junction bases not matched to a gene: 8. This CDR3 region has 16 residues. Germline values: CDR1 MNHNY, CDR2 SVGAGI (reference sequence). DNA for the CDR3: TGTGCCAGCAGTTACCTTACGACAGGGGGCAACGAAAAACTGTTTTTT. Amino acid sequence: CASSYLTTGGNEKLFF.

V usage is TRBV5-1 and J usage is TRBJ2-3; weak D call: TRBD1 (6 bases). Germline V gene sequence: CDR1 SGHRS, CDR2 YFSETQ. The ends were cut back, 5 bases at V and 1 base at J, with 14 bases in the middle. This CDR3 has 15 residues. CDR3 bases: TGCGCCAGCAGTTTAACAGGGTTTGGCACAGATACGCAGTATTTT. Its translation is CASSLTGFGTDTQYF.

The V and J genes are TRBV5-1 and TRBJ2-7; TRBD1 might be the D (7 bases). Germline CDR1 and CDR2: SGHRS and YFSETQ. Trimming stripped 1 base from V and 5 bases from J, with 13 bases between. The CDR3 consists of 14 residues. CDR3 sequence reads: CASSLQTGRNEQYF. In DNA, the CDR3 is TGCGCCAGCAGCTTGCAGACAGGGAGGAACGAGCAGTACTTC.

This clone turned up a few times. A read error is likely, as this CDR3 ends without the conserved phenylalanine or tryptophan. The limits of the CDR3 on the DNA are not certain, so only TCRdb's listed CDR3 is given. J is TRBJ1-3 and V is TRBV7-9. Germline V CDR1 and CDR2: SEHNR, FQNEAQ (reference sequence). The CDR3 spans 10 residues, counting both ends. The CDR3 region is CASSLILEWS.

This clone has just a few counts. The gene calls are TRBV10-3 and TRBJ2-5; D gene ambiguous. CDR1 and CDR2 from the germline V gene are ENHRY and SYGVKD. V lost 6 bases to trimming and J lost 3 bases, with 11 bases between them. The CDR3 loop spans 13 amino acids. The CDR3 region is CAISRRSEETQYF. CDR3 nucleotide sequence: TGTGCCATCAGCCGGCGGTCCGAAGAGACCCAGTACTTC.

Many counts were recorded for this clone. This chain connects TRBV28 to TRBJ1-3, with 8 bases fitting TRBD1. CDR3 length: 14 residues. J gave up 8 bases and V 2 bases, and 5 bases lay outside the gene matches. From germline, CDR1 is MDHEN and CDR2 SYDVKM. The CDR3 is CASSLQGASDTIYF. For the CDR3, the DNA is TGTGCCAGCAGTTTACAGGGGGCATCGGACACCATATATTTT.

The sample holds a few counts of this clone. The rearrangement uses TRBV5-6 and TRBJ2-7, with D tentatively TRBD1 (5 bases). V was trimmed by 5 bases and J by 6 bases, leaving 9 bases between them. The CDR3 length is 11 residues. Germline V CDR1 and CDR2: SGHDT, YYEEEE. The CDR3 loop reads CASSTRGEQYF. The CDR3, as DNA: TGTGCCAGCAGTACAAGGGGCGAGCAGTACTTC.

The V call is TRBV7-3, the J call TRBJ1-1, with a tentative D call TRBD1 (5 bases). The CDR3 has 13 residues. Germline loops: CDR1 SGHTA, CDR2 FQGTGA. Deletions cut 6 bases from V and 0 bases from J, with 8 bases between. The CDR3 nucleotides read TGTGCCAGCAGGCGACAGATGAACACTGAAGCTTTCTTT. Its protein is CASRRQMNTEAFF.

This clone came up once. The chain links TRBV10-1 to TRBJ2-7; D gene ambiguous. Germline-derived CDR1 and CDR2 are WNHNN and SYGVQD (reference sequence). The V end lost 7 bases, the J end lost 2 bases, and 6 bases lay between the germline ends. The CDR3 consists of 11 residues. CDR3 in DNA: TGCGCCAGCATCCCCACCTACGAGCAGTACTTC. It codes for CASIPTYEQYF.

The chain employs TRBV7-9 and TRBJ1-1; D possibly corresponds to TRBD1 (6 bases). The CDR3 runs to 14 residues. V lost 5 bases and J lost 0, with 10 bases in between. Germline V gene data show CDR1 as SEHNR and CDR2 as FQNEAQ (reference sequence). The CDR3 DNA reads as TGTGCCAGCAGCGTCGGGACACTGAACACTGAAGCTTTCTTT. Its protein product is CASSVGTLNTEAFF.

The chain joins TRBV4-1 to TRBJ2-2, with 8 bases aligning to TRBD2. CDR1 and CDR2 from the germline V gene are MGHRA and YSYEKL. V lost 2 bases to trimming and J lost 1 base; unmatched junction nucleotides: 3. This CDR3 region has 16 residues. The CDR3 protein is CASSQTSGLNTGELFF. The CDR3 DNA reads TGCGCCAGCAGCCAAACTAGCGGCCTGAACACCGGGGAGCTGTTTTTT.

This chain uses TRBV7-9 with TRBJ2-3, with 7 bases identical to TRBD2. Germline CDR1 and CDR2: SEHNR and FQNEAQ (reference sequence). J was trimmed by 3 bases and V by 1 base; bases with no gene match: 7. The CDR3 is made up of 16 amino acids. The DNA for the CDR3 is TGTGCCAGCAGCTTAGAGGGTCTACTAGCGACAGATACGCAGTATTTT. Translated, it gives CASSLEGLLATDTQYF.

The V call is TRBV5-6, the J call TRBJ2-2; 7 bases agree with TRBD1. V lost 0 bases to trimming and J lost 4 bases; unmatched junction nucleotides: 0. This CDR3 region has 14 residues. Germline assignment: CDR1 SGHDT and CDR2 YYEEEE. CDR3 protein: CASSLDRGTGELFF. CDR3 coding DNA: TGTGCCAGCAGCTTGGACAGGGGCACCGGGGAGCTGTTTTTT.